The entry that follows covers one TCR beta chain sequence. The antigen is unknown. This specimen belongs to a study of cytomegalovirus exposure and HLA in healthy donors. The study's findings and limits: Most subjects' HLA-A and HLA-B alleles were reportedly predicted from TCR beta sequences. Among the CMV-associated chains, three were confirmed in vitro as specific for CMV antigens.

This PCR relied on a set of 60 Vbeta primers and 13 Jbeta primers. Method: immunoSEQ multiplex PCR; TCRdb's copy keeps in-frame clones and lacks some. The data contain around 110,000 clones, approximately 76% of them singletons. The CDR3 runs 16 residues. CDR1 is LNHDA, CDR2 SQIVND, per germline (reference sequence). Germline trimming cut 7 bases from V and 9 bases from J; bases unmatched to any gene: 17. The V gene is TRBV19, the J gene TRBJ2-3; 9 bases line up with TRBD2. Sequenced sample: PBMCs. The sequence derives from a man aged 18 to 30 in good health and CMV-seronegative. The CDR3 loop is CASNKGLALGGDTQYF. DNA for the CDR3: TGTGCCAGTAATAAGGGACTAGCCCTCGGGGGGGACACGCAGTATTTT.